These 21 T cell receptor beta chains came from one sample sequenced in a study of blood T cell repertoires in COVID-19. The protocol was immunoSEQ multiplex PCR, while the TCRdb copy is restricted to in-frame clones and leaves out a portion. The sample contains about 300,000 clones, 70% to 90% of which appear only once. The sample taken for sequencing was PBMCs or T cells enriched from blood (not recorded which). These receptors were collected from a woman aged 25-40 years who had recovered from COVID-19.

The chain recombines TRBV14 with TRBJ2-5, with 10 positions matching TRBD1. Germline lookup yields CDR1 SGHDN and CDR2 FVKESK. The CDR3 loop spans 16 amino acids. V gave up 1 base and J gave up 5 bases; unmatched junction bases: 7. CDR3 nucleotides: TGTGCCAGCAGCCAAGTAAGACAGGGGGCACGGGAGACCCAGTACTTC. Amino acid sequence: CASSQVRQGARETQYF.

V is TRBV2 and J is TRBJ1-3, with D maybe TRBD1 (6 bases). Trimming left V 3 bases short and J 0 bases short, with 12 bases between. There are 16 residues in the CDR3. Germline assignment: CDR1 SNHLY and CDR2 FYNNEI. CDR3 region: CASSETGSNSGNTIYF. The CDR3 DNA is TGTGCCAGCAGTGAGACAGGATCAAACTCTGGAAACACCATATATTTT.

V usage is TRBV16 and J usage is TRBJ2-7; maybe TRBD1 (8 bases). Trimming took off 4 bases at V and 6 bases at J, with 16 bases between the two ends. Germline CDR1 reads KGHSY; CDR2 reads FQNENV. The CDR3 totals 14 residues. The CDR3 loop reads CASSRGHRGGEQYF. CDR3 sequence (DNA): TGTGCCAGCAGCCGGGGGCACAGGGGGGGCGAGCAGTACTTC.

The chain couples TRBV11-3 to TRBJ2-5; 12 bases are shared with TRBD2. This CDR3 is built from 15 residues. Germline trimming cut 5 bases from V and 4 bases from J; bases unmatched to any gene: 5. Germline V gene data show CDR1 as SGHNT and CDR2 as YENEEA. CDR3 coding DNA: TGTGCCAGCAGCCTAGCGGGGGGGCGGGGAGAGACCCAGTACTTC. This translates into CASSLAGGRGETQYF.

This sequence joins TRBV18 and TRBJ1-3; D is undetermined. The CDR3 is 18 amino acids. CDR1 is KGHSH, CDR2 LQKENI, per germline. The V end lost 3 bases, the J end lost 0 bases, and 18 bases lay between the germline ends. The CDR3 region has the DNA TGTGCCAGCTCACCTTTTTCCCGCCGTTCGGGCTCTGGAAACACCATATATTTT. Encoded protein: CASSPFSRRSGSGNTIYF.

The J gene is TRBJ2-5, the V gene TRBV4-2, with D maybe TRBD2 (5 bases). CDR1 LGHNA and CDR2 YNFKEQ come from the germline V gene. The CDR3 runs to 15 residues. Trimming removed 5 bases from V and 4 bases from J, with 17 bases in between. The CDR3 DNA follows: TGTGCCAGCAGCAGGGAGACTCAACTGGGAGAGACCCAGTACTTC. Its protein is CASSRETQLGETQYF.

The chain links TRBV18 to TRBJ1-3; unclear D gene. The CDR3 extends over 16 amino acids. V was trimmed by 0 bases and J by 3 bases, leaving 12 bases between them. CDR1 and CDR2 (germline): KGHSH, LQKENI. CDR3 in DNA: TGTGCCAGCTCACCACCGACCGGGTTTAGTGGAAACACCATATATTTT. Amino acid sequence: CASSPPTGFSGNTIYF.

The rearrangement links TRBV29-1 to TRBJ1-2; 7 bases align to TRBD1. The V and J ends lost 5 bases and 1 base, in that order; junction bases with no gene match: 7. The CDR3 contains 14 residues. Germline lookup yields CDR1 SQVTM and CDR2 ANQGSEA. The CDR3 sequence: CSVSRDSNNYGYTF. The CDR3 region has the DNA TGCAGCGTTTCCCGGGACAGCAATAACTATGGCTACACCTTC.

The rearrangement links TRBV4-3 to TRBJ1-2, with 8 bases fitting TRBD1. CDR3 size: 15 residues. Germline V lookup: CDR1 LGHNA, CDR2 YSLEER. V trimming: 2 bases; J trimming: 4 bases; junction bases outside the gene matches: 6. In DNA, the CDR3 is TGCGCCAGCAGCCAAAAGACAGGGGCAGGCTATGGCTACACCTTC. It yields the protein CASSQKTGAGYGYTF.

V gene TRBV9 combines with J gene TRBJ2-3; the match to TRBD2 covers 10 bases. The CDR3 sequence is 17 residues long. Germline assignment: CDR1 SGDLS and CDR2 YYNGEE. The ends lost 0 bases at V and 1 base at J; junction bases unmatched: 5. Here the CDR3 reads CASSVVGSGGGTDTQYF. The CDR3 region has the DNA TGTGCCAGCAGCGTAGTCGGAAGCGGGGGGGGCACAGATACGCAGTATTTT.

The rearrangement links TRBV6-5 to TRBJ1-2, with D uncertain. The CDR3 is 12 amino acids. The V end was cut by 2 bases, the J end by 10 bases, with 11 bases between. CDR1 is MNHEY, CDR2 SVGAGI, per germline. CDR3 bases: TGTGCCAGCAGTTACGGGCAGGCTTCCTACACCTTC. This gives the protein CASSYGQASYTF.

The rearrangement uses TRBV7-3 and TRBJ2-1; 10 bases match TRBD2. The CDR3 extends over 15 amino acids. V lost 0 bases, J lost 7 bases, and 3 bases stayed unmatched. Germline CDR1 is SGHTA and CDR2 is FQGTGA. The CDR3 loop reads CASSLTAGGRNEQFF. For the CDR3, the DNA is TGTGCCAGCAGCTTAACAGCGGGGGGGCGGAATGAGCAGTTCTTC.

This chain connects TRBV30 to TRBJ1-1, with unresolved D. The CDR3 contains 11 residues. Germline CDR1 is GTSNPN and CDR2 is SVGIG (reference sequence). Trimming took off 3 bases at V and 10 bases at J, with 12 bases between the two ends. The CDR3 DNA is TGTGCCTGGAGCGCAGGAAGGTTAGCTTTCTTT. Translation: CAWSAGRLAFF.

The V and J genes are TRBV19 and TRBJ1-1; D unclear. V was pared by 5 bases and J by 0 bases, with 13 bases between. Germline assignment: CDR1 LNHDA and CDR2 SQIVND (reference sequence). The CDR3 has 15 amino acids. CDR3 DNA sequence: TGTGCCAGTAGTGTCGGACTGTTCATGAACACTGAAGCTTTCTTT. Translating it yields CASSVGLFMNTEAFF.

This clone was counted a single time. CDR3 coding DNA: TGTGCCAGCTCACCACCTGAAAAGCGGGGGAGCACAGATACGCAGTATTTT. Translated, it gives CASSPPEKRGSTDTQYF. The chain couples TRBV18 to TRBJ2-3, with TRBD2 matching over 8 bases. V lost 0 bases to trimming and J lost 0 bases; unmatched junction nucleotides: 5. Germline V gives CDR1 KGHSH, CDR2 LQKENI. This CDR3 contains 17 residues. The full variable domain, with the rest looked up from reference TRBV18 and TRBJ2-3, is NAGVMQNPRHLVRRRGQEARLRCSPMKGHSHVYWYRQLPEEGLKFMVYLQKENIIDESGMPKERFSAEFPKEGPSILRIQQVVRGDSAAYFCASSPPEKRGSTDTQYFGPGTRLTVL.

In this sample, this clone turned up a few times. The rearrangement joins TRBV9 to TRBJ2-2, with 7 bases that match TRBD2. V gave up 4 bases and J gave up 3 bases; unmatched junction bases: 6. Germline V gene lookup returns CDR1 SGDLS and CDR2 YYNGEE. There are 15 residues in the CDR3. DNA of the CDR3: TGTGCCAGCAGCCCCCGGGCGGGGGACACCGGGGAGCTGTTTTTT. Translated, it gives CASSPRAGDTGELFF. The full variable domain, its missing parts supplied by reference TRBV9 and TRBJ2-2, is DSGVTQTPKHLITATGQRVTLRCSPRSGDLSVYWYQQSLDQGLQFLIQYYNGEERAKGNILERFSAQQFPDLHSELNLSSLELGDSALYFCASSPRAGDTGELFFGEGSRLTVL.

The chain recombines TRBV7-9 with TRBJ1-4, with D unclear. V gave up 5 bases and J gave up 8 bases, with 9 bases separating them. Germline V gene sequence: CDR1 SEHNR, CDR2 FQNEAQ (reference sequence). This CDR3 is 12 amino acids long. DNA for the CDR3: TGTGCCAGCAGCGCGGGAAGGGAAAAACTGTTTTTT. As protein: CASSAGREKLFF.

This chain uses TRBV5-1 with TRBJ1-1; TRBD1 might be the D (5 bases). Germline loops: CDR1 SGHRS, CDR2 YFSETQ. The CDR3 is 15 residues long. The V end lost 4 bases, the J end lost 4 bases, and 17 bases lay between the germline ends. This chain's CDR3 is CASSNTGTQSTEAFF. Written as DNA, the CDR3 is TGCGCCAGCAGCAATACCGGGACTCAAAGCACTGAAGCTTTCTTT.

The gene calls are TRBV4-3 and TRBJ2-3; weak D call: TRBD2 (7 bases). The CDR3 spans 16 residues. The V end was cut by 0 bases, the J end by 2 bases, with 12 bases between. Germline V gene lookup returns CDR1 LGHNA and CDR2 YSLEER. The CDR3 coding sequence is TGCGCCAGCAGCCAAGAGGGGGGGGCCATCACAGATACGCAGTATTTT. Encoded protein: CASSQEGGAITDTQYF.

The chain carries TRBV4-3 and TRBJ1-6; D possibly corresponds to TRBD1 (6 bases). CDR1 is LGHNA, CDR2 YSLEER, per germline. This CDR3 has 15 residues. The V gene lost 2 bases and the J gene lost 4 bases, with 9 bases spanning the gap. The CDR3 DNA is TGCGCCAGCAGCCAAAGACAGGAGTATAATTCACCCCTCCACTTT. Protein sequence: CASSQRQEYNSPLHF.

This clone was detected only a few times. For the CDR3, the DNA is TGTGCCAGCAGTCCTACCCTCGACAGGGGCGGCTACACCTTC. It codes for CASSPTLDRGGYTF. The genes are TRBV27 and TRBJ1-2, with 8 nucleotides matching TRBD1. CDR1 and CDR2 (germline): MNHEY, SMNVEV (reference sequence). The CDR3 runs 14 residues. With V trimmed by 5 bases and J by 8 bases, 10 bases remained unmatched.